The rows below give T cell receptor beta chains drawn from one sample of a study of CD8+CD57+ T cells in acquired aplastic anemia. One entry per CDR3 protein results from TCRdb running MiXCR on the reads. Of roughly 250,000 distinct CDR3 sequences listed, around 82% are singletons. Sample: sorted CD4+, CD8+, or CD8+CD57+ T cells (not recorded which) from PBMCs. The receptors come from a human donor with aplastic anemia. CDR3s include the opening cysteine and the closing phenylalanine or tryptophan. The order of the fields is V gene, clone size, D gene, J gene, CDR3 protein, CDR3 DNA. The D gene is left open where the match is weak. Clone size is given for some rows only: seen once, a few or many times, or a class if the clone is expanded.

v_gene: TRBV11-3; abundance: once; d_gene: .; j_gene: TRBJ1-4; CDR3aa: CASAVGVSEKLFF; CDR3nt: TGTGCCAGCGCGGTGGGGGTGAGTGAAAAACTGTTTTTT
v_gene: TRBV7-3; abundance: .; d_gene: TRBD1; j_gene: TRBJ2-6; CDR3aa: CASSPWTGGEAF; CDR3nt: TGTGCCAGCAGCCCCTGGACAGGGGGCGAAGCTTTC
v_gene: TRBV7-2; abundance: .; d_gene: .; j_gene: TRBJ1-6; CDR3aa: CASSLGQGGYTAPLHF; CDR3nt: TGTGCCAGCAGCTTGGGGCAGGGCGGCTATACTGCACCCCTCCACTTT
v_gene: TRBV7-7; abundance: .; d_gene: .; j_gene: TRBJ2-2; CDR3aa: CASSLALGPELGELFF; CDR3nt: TGTGCCAGCAGCTTAGCGCTGGGACCCGAATTAGGGGAGCTGTTTTTT
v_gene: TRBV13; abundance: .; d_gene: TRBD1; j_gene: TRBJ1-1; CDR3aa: CASSASGEQGEAFF; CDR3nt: TGTGCCAGCAGCGCATCGGGGGAACAGGGGGAAGCATTCTTT
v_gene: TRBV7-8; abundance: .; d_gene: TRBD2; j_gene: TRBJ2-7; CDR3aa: CASSSAGGPDSHEQYF; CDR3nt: TGTGCCAGCAGCTCAGCGGGGGGTCCCGATTCGCACGAGCAGTACTTC
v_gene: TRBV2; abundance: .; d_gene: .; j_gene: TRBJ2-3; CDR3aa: CASSFGGGHNPQYF; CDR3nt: TGTGCCAGCAGCTTCGGGGGAGGTCACAATCCGCAGTATTTT
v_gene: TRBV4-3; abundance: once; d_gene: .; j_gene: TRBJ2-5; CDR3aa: CASSQPTVPRGGETQYF; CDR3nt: TGCGCCAGCAGCCAACCGACCGTCCCAAGGGGGGGAGAGACCCAGTACTTC
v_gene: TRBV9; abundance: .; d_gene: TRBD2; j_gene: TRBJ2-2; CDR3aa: CASRSGDLLSVEHDLTPEQFF; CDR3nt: TGCGCCAGCCGCAGCGGGGATCTGCTCTCCGTCGAGCACGACCTGACCCCGGAGCAGTTTTTT
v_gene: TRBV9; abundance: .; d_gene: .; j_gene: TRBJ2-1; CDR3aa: CASSVGSGAHYLQFF; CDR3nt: TGTGCCAGTAGCGTAGGGAGCGGAGCCCACTATTTGCAGTTCTTC